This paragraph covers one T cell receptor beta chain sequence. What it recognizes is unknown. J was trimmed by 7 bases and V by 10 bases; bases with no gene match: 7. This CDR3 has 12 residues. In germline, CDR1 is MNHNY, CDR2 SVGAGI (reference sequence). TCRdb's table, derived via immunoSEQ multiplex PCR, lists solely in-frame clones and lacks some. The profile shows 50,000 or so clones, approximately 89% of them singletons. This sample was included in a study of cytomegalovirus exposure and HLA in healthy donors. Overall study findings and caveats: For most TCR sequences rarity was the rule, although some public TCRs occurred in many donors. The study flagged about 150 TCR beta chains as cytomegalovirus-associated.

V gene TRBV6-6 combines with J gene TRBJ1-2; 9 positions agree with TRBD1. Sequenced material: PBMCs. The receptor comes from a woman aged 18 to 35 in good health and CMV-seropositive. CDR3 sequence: CATQDRGGGYTF. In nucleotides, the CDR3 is TGTGCCACCCAGGACAGGGGCGGTGGCTACACCTTC.